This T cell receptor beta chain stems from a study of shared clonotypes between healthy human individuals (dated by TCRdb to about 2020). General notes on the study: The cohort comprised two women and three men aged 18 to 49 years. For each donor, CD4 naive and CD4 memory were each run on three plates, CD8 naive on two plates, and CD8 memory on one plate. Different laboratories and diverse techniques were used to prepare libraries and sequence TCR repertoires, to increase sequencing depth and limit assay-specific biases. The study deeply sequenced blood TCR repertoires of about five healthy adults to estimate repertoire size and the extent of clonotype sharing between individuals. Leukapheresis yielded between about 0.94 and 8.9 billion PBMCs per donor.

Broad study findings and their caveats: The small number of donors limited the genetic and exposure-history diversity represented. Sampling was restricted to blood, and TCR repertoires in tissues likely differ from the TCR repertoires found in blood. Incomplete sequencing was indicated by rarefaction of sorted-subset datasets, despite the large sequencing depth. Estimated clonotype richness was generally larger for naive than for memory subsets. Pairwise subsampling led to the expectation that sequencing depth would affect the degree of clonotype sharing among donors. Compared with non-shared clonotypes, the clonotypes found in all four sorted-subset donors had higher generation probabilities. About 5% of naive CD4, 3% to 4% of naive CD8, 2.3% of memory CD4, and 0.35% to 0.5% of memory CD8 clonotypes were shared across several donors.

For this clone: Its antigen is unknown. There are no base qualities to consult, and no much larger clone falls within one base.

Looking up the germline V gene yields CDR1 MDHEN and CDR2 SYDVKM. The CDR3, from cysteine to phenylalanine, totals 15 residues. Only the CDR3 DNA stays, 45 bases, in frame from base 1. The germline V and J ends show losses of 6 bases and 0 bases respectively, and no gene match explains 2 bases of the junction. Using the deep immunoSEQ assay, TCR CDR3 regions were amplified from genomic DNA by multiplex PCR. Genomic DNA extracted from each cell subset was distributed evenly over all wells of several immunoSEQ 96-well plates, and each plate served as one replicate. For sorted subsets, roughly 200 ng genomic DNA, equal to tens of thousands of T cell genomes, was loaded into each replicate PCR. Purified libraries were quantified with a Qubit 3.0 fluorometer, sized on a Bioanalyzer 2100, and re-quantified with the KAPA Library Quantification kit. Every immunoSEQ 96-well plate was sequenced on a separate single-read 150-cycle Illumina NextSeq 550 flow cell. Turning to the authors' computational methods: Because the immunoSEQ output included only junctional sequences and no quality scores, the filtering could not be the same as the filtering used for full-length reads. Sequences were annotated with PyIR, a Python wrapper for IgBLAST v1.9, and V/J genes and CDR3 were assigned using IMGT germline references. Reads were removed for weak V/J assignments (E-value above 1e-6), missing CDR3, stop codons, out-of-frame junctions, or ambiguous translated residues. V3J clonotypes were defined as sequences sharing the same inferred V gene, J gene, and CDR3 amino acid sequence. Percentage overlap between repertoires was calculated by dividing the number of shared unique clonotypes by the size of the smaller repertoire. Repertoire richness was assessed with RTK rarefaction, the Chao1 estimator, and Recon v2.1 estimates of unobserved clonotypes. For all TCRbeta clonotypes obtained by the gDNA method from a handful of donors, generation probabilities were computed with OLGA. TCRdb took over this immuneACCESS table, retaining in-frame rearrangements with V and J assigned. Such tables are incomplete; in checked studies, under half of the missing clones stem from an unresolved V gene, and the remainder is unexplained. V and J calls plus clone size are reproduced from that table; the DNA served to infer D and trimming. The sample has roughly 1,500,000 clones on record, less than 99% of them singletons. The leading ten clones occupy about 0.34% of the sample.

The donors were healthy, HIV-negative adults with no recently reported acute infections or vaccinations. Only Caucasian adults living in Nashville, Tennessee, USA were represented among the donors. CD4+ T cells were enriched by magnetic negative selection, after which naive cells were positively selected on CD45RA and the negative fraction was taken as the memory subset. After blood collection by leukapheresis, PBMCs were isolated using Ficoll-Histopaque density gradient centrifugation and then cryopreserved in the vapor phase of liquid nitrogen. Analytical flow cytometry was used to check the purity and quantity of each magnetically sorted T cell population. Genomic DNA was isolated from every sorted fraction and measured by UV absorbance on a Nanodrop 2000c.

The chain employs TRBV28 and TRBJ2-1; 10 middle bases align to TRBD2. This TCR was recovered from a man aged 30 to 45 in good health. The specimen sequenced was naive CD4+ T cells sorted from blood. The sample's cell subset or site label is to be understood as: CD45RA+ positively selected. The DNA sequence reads TGTGCCAGCAGAACTAGCGGGGACTCCTACAATGAGCAGTTCTTC. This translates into CASRTSGDSYNEQFF. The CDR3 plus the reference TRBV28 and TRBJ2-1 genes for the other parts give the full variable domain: DVKVTQSSRYLVKRTGEKVFLECVQDMDHENMFWYRQDPGLGLRLIYFSYDVKMKEKGDIPEGYSVSREKKERFSLILESASTNQTSMYLCASRTSGDSYNEQFFGPGTRLTVL.